These T cell receptor beta chains were read from a single sample in a study of cytomegalovirus exposure and HLA in healthy donors. The assay was immunoSEQ multiplex PCR, and TCRdb's table has in-frame clones only and misses some. The sample shows roughly 150,000 clones, over 60% of them seen only once. Sample: PBMCs. Every receptor here comes from a male donor in good health and CMV-seronegative. The conserved cysteine and the conserved F or W are not part of the CDR3 here.

>TRBJ2-6|TRBV5-5
ASSIAGTGANVLT
>TRBJ2-4|TRBV19
ASSKPGQGNIQY
>TRBJ2-3|TRBV9
ASSPRLVGTDTQY
>TRBJ1-2|TRBV5-6
ASSSISGGYGYT
>TRBJ1-1|TRBV28
ASSVGQGGYTEAF
>TRBJ1-5|TRBV30
AWSVGRGQPQH
>TRBJ1-4|TRBV19
ASSVGQGIQEKLF
>TRBJ2-1|TRBV28
ASSSRGRSYNEQF
>TRBJ1-3|TRBV19
ASNKGGTGNTIY
>TRBJ1-1|TRBV28
ASSRDRNTEAF
>TRBJ1-5|TRBV6-1
AAGHRERDQPQH
>TRBJ2-5|TRBV9
ASSDAGTAVGAQY
>TRBJ2-5|TRBV5-1
ASSSETGTQETQY
>TRBJ1-3|TRBV7-9
ASSLGQLDSGNTIY
>TRBJ1-5|TRBV19
ASSLDAPGQAFFNGQPQH
>TRBJ1-2|TRBV28
ASSLTDRRYGYT
>TRBJ1-1|TRBV5-5
ASRFAGGGRNTEAF
>TRBJ2-5|TRBV7-9
ASSLAQGRASRETQY
>TRBJ1-5|TRBV15
ATSRGGLGGPIGQPQH
>TRBJ1-2|TRBV6-6
ASSYSRGGADGYT
>TRBJ2-7|TRBV27
ASSSTDRVGEQY
>TRBJ2-2|TRBV5-1
ASSQEGANTGELF
>TRBJ1-4|TRBV13
ASRLFGETNEKLF
>TRBJ1-2|TRBV28
ASCKGGVDRWGYT
>TRBJ2-2|TRBV10-3
AISGYRDTGELF
>TRBJ2-1|TRBV5-4
ASSLGAPPQGTYNEQF
>TRBJ1-2|TRBV2
ASKEDGGNYGYT
>TRBJ1-4|TRBV28
ASSLRRPGGNEKLF
>TRBJ2-3|TRBV2
ASSATIDSLTDTQY
>TRBJ2-3|TRBV19
ASSIEAGGRGSDTQY
>TRBJ2-5|TRBV5-1
ASSFQGAQETQY
>TRBJ1-1|TRBV30
AWSPTGFNTEAF
>TRBJ2-7|TRBV6-5
ASSYSQRGSYEQY
>TRBJ1-2|TRBV6-5
ASSPGFYGYT
>TRBJ2-1|TRBV18
ASSQGQGDYNEQF
>TRBJ2-7|TRBV5-5
ASSLPGQGRGYDLRYEQY
>TRBJ2-6|TRBV5-1
ASSFGDRAAGANVLT
>TRBJ2-7|TRBV28
ASTVMGTGQFSYEQY
>TRBJ2-5|TRBV30
AWSAKGLAGVAQY
>TRBJ1-2|TRBV7-2
ASSSYLGTASSIGYT
>TRBJ2-7|TRBV7-2
ASSLASGSSYEQY
>TRBJ2-5|TRBV7-8
ASSLAVQGRTQY
>TRBJ1-1|TRBV18
ASSLQSRGVGTEAF
>TRBJ2-7|TRBV28
ASSGTSGLYEQY